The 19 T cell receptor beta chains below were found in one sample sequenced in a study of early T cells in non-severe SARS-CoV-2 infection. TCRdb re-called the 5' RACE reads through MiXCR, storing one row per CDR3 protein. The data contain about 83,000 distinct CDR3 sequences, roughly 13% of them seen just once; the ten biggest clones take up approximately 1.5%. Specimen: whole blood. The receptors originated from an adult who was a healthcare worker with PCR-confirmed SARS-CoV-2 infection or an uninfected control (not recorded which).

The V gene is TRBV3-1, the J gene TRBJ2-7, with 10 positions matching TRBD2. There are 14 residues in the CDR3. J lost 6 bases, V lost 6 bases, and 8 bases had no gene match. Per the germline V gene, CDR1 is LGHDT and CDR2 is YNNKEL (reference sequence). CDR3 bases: TGTGCCAGCAGACCGGGACTAGCGAGTGCCGAGCAGTACTTC. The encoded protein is CASRPGLASAEQYF.

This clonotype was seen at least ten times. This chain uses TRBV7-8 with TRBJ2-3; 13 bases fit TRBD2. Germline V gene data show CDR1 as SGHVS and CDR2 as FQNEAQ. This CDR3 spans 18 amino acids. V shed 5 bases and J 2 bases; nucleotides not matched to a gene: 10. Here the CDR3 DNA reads TGTGCCAGCAGCATCCGGACTAGCGGGGGAGCTTTCACAGATACGCAGTATTTT. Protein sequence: CASSIRTSGGAFTDTQYF.

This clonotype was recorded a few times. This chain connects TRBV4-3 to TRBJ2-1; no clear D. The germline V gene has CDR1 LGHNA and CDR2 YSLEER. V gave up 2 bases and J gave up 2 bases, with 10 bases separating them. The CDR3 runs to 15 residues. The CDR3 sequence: CASSQQTEPYNEQFF. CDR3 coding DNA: TGCGCCAGCAGCCAACAGACTGAACCCTACAATGAGCAGTTCTTC.

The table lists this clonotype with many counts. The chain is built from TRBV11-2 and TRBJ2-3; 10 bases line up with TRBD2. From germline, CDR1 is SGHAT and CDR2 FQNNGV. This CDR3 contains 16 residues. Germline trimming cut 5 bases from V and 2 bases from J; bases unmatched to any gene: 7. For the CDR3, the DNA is TGTGCCAGCAGCGTAGGACTAGCGGCTAACACAGATACGCAGTATTTT. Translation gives CASSVGLAANTDTQYF.

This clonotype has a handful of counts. DNA for the CDR3: TGTGCCAGCAGTCAATCGTGGGGAGATACGCAGTATTTT. It translates to CASSQSWGDTQYF. The chain has TRBV2 and TRBJ2-3; no definite D call. The CDR3 sequence is 13 residues long. CDR1 SNHLY and CDR2 FYNNEI come from the germline V gene. With 5 bases removed from V and 5 bases from J, the gap between germline ends came to 11 bases. Full variable domain (remainder filled in from reference TRBV2 and TRBJ2-3): EPEVTQTPSHQVTQMGQEVILRCVPISNHLYFYWYRQILGQKVEFLVSFYNNEISEKSEIFDDQFSVERPDGSNFTLKIRSTKLEDSAMYFCASSQSWGDTQYFGPGTRLTVL.

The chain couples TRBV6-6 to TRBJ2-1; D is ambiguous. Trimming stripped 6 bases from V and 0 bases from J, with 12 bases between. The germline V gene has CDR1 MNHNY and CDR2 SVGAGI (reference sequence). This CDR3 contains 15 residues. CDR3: CASRGFQSSYNEQFF. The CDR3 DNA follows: TGTGCCAGCAGGGGCTTCCAGAGCTCCTACAATGAGCAGTTCTTC.

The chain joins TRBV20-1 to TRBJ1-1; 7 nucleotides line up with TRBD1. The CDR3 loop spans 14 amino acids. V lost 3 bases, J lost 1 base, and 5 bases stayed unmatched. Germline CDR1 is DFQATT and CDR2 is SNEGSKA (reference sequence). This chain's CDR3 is CSASRGRGNTEAFF. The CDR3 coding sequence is TGCAGTGCTAGTAGGGGGCGAGGGAACACTGAAGCTTTCTTT.

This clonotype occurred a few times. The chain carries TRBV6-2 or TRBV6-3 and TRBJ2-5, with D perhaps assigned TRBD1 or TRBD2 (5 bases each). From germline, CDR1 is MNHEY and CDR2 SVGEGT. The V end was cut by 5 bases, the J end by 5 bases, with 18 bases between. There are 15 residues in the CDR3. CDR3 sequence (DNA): TGTGCCAGCAGTCCCTCGACTGGGGGAACGGAGACCCAGTACTTC. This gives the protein CASSPSTGGTETQYF.

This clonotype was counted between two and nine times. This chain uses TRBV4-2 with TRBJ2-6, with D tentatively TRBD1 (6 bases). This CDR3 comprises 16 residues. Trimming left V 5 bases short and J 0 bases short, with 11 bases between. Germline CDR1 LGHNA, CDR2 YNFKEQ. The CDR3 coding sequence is TGTGCCAGCAGCACTACCAGGGGCTCTGGGGCCAACGTCCTGACTTTC. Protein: CASSTTRGSGANVLTF.

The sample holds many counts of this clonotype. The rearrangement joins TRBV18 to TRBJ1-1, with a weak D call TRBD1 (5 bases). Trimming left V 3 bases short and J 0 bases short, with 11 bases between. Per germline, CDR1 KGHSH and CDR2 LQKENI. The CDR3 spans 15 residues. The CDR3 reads CASSPGAGMNTEAFF. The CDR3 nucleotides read TGTGCCAGCTCACCGGGAGCAGGGATGAACACTGAAGCTTTCTTT.

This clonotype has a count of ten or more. The CDR3 DNA reads as TGTGCCAGCAGTTACAGGGCGCCGGACACTGAAGCTTTCTTT. The encoded protein is CASSYRAPDTEAFF. The chain uses TRBV6-2 or TRBV6-3 and TRBJ1-1; D gene uncertain. The CDR3 runs 14 residues. Germline values: CDR1 MNHEY, CDR2 SVGEGT. Trimming removed 2 bases at V and 3 bases at J, with 10 bases between.

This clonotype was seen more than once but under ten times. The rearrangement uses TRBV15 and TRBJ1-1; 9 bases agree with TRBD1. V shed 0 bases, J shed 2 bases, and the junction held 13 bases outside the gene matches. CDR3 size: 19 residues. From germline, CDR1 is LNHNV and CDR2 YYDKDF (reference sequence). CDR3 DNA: TGTGCCACCAGCAGAGATCGGACAGGGGCCGTGATCGGAAACACTGAAGCTTTCTTT. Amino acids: CATSRDRTGAVIGNTEAFF.

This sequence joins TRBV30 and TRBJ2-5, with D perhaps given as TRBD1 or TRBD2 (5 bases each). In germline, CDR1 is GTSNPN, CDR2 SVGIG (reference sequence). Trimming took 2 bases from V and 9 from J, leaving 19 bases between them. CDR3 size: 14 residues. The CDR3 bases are TGTGCCTGGAGTATAGTGAGTGGGTTGGGGGCCCAGTACTTC. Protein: CAWSIVSGLGAQYF.

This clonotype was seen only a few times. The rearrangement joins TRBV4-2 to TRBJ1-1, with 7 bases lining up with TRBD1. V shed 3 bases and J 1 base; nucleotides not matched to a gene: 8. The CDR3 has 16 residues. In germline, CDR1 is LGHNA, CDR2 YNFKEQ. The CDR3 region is CASSHRDSPSNTEAFF. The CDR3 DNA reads TGTGCCAGCAGCCACCGGGACAGCCCTTCGAACACTGAAGCTTTCTTT.

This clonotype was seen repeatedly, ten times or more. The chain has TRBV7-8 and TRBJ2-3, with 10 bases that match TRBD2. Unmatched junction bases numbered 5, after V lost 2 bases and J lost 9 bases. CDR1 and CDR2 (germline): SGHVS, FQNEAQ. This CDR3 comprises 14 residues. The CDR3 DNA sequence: TGTGCCAGCAGCTTAAGCGGGGGGGCGGCGACGCAGTATTTT. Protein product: CASSLSGGAATQYF.

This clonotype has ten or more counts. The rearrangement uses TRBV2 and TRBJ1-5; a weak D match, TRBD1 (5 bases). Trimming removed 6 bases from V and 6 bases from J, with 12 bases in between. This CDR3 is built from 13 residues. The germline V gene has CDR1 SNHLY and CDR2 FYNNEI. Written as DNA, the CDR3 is TGTGCCAGCAGGCCGGGGGGGTTTCAGCCCCAGCATTTT. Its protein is CASRPGGFQPQHF.

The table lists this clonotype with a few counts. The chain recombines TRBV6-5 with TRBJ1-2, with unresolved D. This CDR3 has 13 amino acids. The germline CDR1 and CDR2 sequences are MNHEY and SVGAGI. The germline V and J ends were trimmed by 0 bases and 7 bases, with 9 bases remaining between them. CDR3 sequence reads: CASSYSFKGGYTF. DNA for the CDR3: TGTGCCAGCAGTTACTCGTTCAAAGGTGGCTACACCTTC.

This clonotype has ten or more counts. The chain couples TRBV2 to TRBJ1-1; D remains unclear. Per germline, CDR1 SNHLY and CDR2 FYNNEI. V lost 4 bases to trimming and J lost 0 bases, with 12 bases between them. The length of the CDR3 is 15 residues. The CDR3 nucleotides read TGTGCCAGCAGTGGTTCGGCAGGCATGAACACTGAAGCTTTCTTT. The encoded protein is CASSGSAGMNTEAFF.

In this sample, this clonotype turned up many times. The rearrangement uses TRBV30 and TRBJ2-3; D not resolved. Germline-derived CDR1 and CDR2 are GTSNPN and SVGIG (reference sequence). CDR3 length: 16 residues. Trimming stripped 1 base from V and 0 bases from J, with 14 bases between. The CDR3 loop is CAWSGAEASSTDTQYF. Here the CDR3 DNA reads TGTGCCTGGAGTGGAGCAGAGGCTTCTAGCACAGATACGCAGTATTTT.